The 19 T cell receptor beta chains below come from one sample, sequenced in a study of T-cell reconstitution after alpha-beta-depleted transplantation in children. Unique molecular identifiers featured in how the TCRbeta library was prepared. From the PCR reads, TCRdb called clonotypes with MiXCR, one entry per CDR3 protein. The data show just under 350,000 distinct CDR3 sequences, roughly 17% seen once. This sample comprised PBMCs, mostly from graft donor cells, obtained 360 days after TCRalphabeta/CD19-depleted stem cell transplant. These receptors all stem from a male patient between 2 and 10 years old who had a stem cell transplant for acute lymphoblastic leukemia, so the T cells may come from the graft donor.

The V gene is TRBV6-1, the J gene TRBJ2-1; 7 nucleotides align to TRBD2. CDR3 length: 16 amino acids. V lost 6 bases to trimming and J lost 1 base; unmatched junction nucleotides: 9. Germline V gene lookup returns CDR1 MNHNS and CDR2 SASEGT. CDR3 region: CASSPLGRSSYNEQFF. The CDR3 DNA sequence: TGTGCCAGCAGCCCTCTCGGGAGGTCTTCCTACAATGAGCAGTTCTTC.

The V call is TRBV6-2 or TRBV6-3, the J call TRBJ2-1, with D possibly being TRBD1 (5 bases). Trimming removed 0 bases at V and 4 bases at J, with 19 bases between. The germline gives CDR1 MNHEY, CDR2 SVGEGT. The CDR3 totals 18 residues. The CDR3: CASSYSKGPGALYNEQFF. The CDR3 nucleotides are TGTGCCAGCAGTTACTCGAAGGGGCCTGGAGCTTTGTACAATGAGCAGTTCTTC.

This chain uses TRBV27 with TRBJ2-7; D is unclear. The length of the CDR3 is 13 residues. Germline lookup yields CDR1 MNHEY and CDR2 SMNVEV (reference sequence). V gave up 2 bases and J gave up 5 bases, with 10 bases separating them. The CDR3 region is CASSLAFWNEQYF. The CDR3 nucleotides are TGTGCCAGCAGTTTAGCGTTTTGGAACGAGCAGTACTTC.

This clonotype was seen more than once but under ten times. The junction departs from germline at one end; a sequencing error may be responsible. The CDR3 region is CASSYPGQEGEQYF. CDR3 sequence (DNA): TGTGCTAGCAGCTACCCGGGACAGGAGGGCGAGCAGTACTTC. This chain links TRBV7-7 with TRBJ2-7; 8 bases fit TRBD1. The CDR3 sequence is 14 residues long. The V gene's germline CDR1 is SSHAT and CDR2 FNYEAQ (reference sequence). Looking up the rest from reference TRBV7-7 and TRBJ2-7 gives the full variable domain: GAGVSQSPRYKVTKRGQDVTLRCDPISSHATLYWYQQALGQGPEFLTYFNYEAQPDKSGLPSDRFSAERPEGSISTLTIQRTEQRDSAMYRCASSYPGQEGEQYFGPGTRLTVT.

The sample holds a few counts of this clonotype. CDR3 nucleotide sequence: TGTGCCACCAGCAGAGGCCGTGAGGGATACAATGAGCAGTTCTTC. This encodes CATSRGREGYNEQFF. The rearrangement uses TRBV15 and TRBJ2-1, with D tentatively TRBD2 (5 bases). Per the germline V gene, CDR1 is LNHNV and CDR2 is YYDKDF (reference sequence). V was trimmed by 1 base and J by 4 bases, leaving 11 bases between them. CDR3 size: 15 residues.

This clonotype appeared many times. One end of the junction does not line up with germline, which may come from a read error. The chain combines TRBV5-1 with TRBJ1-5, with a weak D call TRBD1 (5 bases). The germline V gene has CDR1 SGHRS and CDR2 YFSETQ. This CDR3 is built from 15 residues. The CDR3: CASSLGGQGNQPQHF. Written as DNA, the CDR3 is TGTGCCAGCAGTTTGGGGGGTCAGGGCAATCAGCCCCAGCATTTT.

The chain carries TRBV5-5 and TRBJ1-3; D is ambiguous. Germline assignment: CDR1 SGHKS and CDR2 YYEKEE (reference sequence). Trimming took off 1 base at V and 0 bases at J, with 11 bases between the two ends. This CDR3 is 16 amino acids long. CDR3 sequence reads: CASSLFNWGSGNTIYF. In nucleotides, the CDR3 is TGTGCCAGCAGCTTGTTTAATTGGGGCTCTGGAAACACCATATATTTT.

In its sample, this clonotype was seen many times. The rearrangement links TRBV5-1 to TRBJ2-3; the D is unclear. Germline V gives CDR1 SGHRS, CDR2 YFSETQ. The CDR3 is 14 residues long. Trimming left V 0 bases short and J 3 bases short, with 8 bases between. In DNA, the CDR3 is TGCGCCAGCAGCTTGGACCGGTTGACAGATACGCAGTATTTT. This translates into CASSLDRLTDTQYF. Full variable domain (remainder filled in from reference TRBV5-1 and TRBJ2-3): KAGVTQTPRYLIKTRGQQVTLSCSPISGHRSVSWYQQTPGQGLQFLFEYFSETQRNKGNFPGRFSGRQFSNSRSEMNVSTLELGDSALYLCASSLDRLTDTQYFGPGTRLTVL.

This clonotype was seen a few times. CDR3 region: CASSLHGGRVYEQYF. CDR3 sequence (DNA): TGTGCCAGCAGCCTCCACGGGGGCAGGGTCTACGAGCAGTACTTC. The gene calls are TRBV3-1 and TRBJ2-7; D is perhaps TRBD1 or TRBD2 (6 bases each). The CDR3 is 15 amino acids. Germline V lookup: CDR1 LGHDT, CDR2 YNNKEL (reference sequence). V was shortened by 4 bases and J by 3 bases, with 16 bases between the two germline ends.

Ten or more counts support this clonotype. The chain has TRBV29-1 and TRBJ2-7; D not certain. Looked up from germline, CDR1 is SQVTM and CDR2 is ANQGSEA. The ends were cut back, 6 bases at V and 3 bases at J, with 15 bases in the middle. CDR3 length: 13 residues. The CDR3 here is CSVQTPTDYEQYF. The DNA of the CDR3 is TGCAGCGTCCAGACACCTACAGACTACGAGCAGTACTTC.

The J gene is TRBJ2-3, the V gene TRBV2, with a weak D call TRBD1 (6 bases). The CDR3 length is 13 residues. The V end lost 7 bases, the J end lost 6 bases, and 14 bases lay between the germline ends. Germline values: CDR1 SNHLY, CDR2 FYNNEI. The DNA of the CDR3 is TGTGCCAGCACTAGGGGGTCGGGGGATACGCAGTATTTT. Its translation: CASTRGSGDTQYF.

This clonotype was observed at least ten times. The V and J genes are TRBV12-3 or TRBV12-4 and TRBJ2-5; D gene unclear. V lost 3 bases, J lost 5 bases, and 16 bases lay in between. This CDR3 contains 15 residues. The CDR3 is CASSFDPGTRETQYF. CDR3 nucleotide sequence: TGTGCCAGCAGTTTTGACCCGGGTACCCGGGAGACCCAGTACTTC.

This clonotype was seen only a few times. This CDR3 is CASSVGDWGTGVPYEQYF. In nucleotides, the CDR3 is TGTGCCAGCAGCGTAGGGGATTGGGGGACAGGGGTTCCCTACGAGCAGTACTTC. The chain is built from TRBV9 and TRBJ2-7, with 10 bases identical to TRBD1. V was clipped by 0 bases and J by 2 bases; unmatched bases: 11. CDR1 is SGDLS, CDR2 YYNGEE, per germline. The CDR3 runs 18 residues.

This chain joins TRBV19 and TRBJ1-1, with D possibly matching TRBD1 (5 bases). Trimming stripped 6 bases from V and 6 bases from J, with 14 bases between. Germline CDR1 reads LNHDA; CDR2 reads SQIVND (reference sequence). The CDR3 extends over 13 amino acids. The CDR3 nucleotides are TGTGCCAGTAGCCTGAGCGGGGGGGCTGAAGCTTTCTTT. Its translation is CASSLSGGAEAFF.

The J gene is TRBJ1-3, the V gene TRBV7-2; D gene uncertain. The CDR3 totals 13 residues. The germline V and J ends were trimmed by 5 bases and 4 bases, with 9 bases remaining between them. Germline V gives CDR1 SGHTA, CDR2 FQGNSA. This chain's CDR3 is CASSTSVGNTIYF. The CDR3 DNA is TGTGCCAGCAGCACCTCTGTCGGAAACACCATATATTTT.

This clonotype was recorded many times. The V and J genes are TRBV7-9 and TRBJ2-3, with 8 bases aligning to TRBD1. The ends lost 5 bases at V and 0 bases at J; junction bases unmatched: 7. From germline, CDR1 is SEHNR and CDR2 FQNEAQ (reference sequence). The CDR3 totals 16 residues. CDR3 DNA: TGTGCCAGCAGCCTAAGACAGGGGCCGAGCACAGATACGCAGTATTTT. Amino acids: CASSLRQGPSTDTQYF.

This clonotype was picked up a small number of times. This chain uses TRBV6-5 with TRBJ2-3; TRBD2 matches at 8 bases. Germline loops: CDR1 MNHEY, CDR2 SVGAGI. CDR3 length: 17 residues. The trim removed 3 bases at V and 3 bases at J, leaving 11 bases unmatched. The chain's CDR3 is CASSYISGLGVTDTQYF. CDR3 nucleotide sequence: TGTGCCAGCAGTTATATTTCGGGACTAGGAGTGACAGATACGCAGTATTTT.

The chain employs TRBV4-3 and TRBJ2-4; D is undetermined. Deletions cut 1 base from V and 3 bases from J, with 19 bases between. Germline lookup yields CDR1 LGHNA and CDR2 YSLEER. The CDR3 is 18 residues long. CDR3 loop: CASSQALRTGLGKNIQYF. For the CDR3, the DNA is TGCGCCAGCAGCCAAGCCCTCCGGACGGGTTTAGGCAAAAACATTCAGTACTTC.

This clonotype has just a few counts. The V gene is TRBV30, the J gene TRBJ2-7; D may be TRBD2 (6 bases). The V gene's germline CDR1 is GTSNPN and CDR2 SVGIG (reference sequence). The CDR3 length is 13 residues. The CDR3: CAVEGFTDYEQYF. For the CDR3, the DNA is TGTGCTGTGGAGGGTTTTACAGACTACGAGCAGTACTTC.